This entry lists 21 T cell receptor beta chains sequenced from one sample in a study of T cells in Graves' hyperthyroidism and ophthalmopathy. Amplified TCR beta CDR3 regions derived from RNA transcripts. The primer set for the first-round RT-PCR of the TCR CDR3 was HTBI. MiXCR, applied by TCRdb to the multiplex PCR reads, yields one record per CDR3 protein. The data contain about 600,000 distinct CDR3 sequences, about a sixth of them singletons. The specimen was blood. The receptors derive from a woman in her forties with Graves' ophthalmopathy.

This clonotype came up many times. The J gene is TRBJ2-3, the V gene TRBV2; 9 nucleotides line up with TRBD1. Trimming cost V 4 bases and J 3 bases; bases outside gene matches: 17. CDR1 SNHLY and CDR2 FYNNEI come from the germline V gene. The CDR3 is 19 amino acids. The CDR3: CASSVMSAPDRGSTDTQYF. The CDR3 DNA reads TGTGCCAGCAGTGTAATGTCGGCCCCGGACAGGGGCAGTACAGATACGCAGTATTTT. Filled out from reference TRBV2 and TRBJ2-3, the complete variable domain reads EPEVTQTPSHQVTQMGQEVILRCVPISNHLYFYWYRQILGQKVEFLVSFYNNEISEKSEIFDDQFSVERPDGSNFTLKIRSTKLEDSAMYFCASSVMSAPDRGSTDTQYFGPGTRLTVL.

This clonotype was counted only a few times. The chain combines TRBV12-3 or TRBV12-4 with TRBJ2-2; no definite D call. The V and J ends lost 4 bases and 0 bases respectively, with 9 bases between them. The CDR3 sequence is 15 residues long. CDR3: CASSWIGANTGELFF. The CDR3 bases are TGTGCCAGCAGTTGGATCGGCGCGAACACCGGGGAGCTGTTTTTT.

This clonotype was seen once. It may be a read error: a sequence one base away is much more abundant. The chain carries TRBV20-1 and TRBJ2-5, with no clear D. Trimming shortened V by 5 bases and J by 5 bases, and 9 bases separated the two germline ends. The CDR3 runs 11 residues. Per germline, CDR1 DFQATT and CDR2 SNEGSKA (reference sequence). This CDR3 is CSAHHEETQYF. CDR3 coding DNA: TGCAGTGCTCACCATGAGGAGACCCAGTACTTC.

Points on this clonotype: No DNA is shown, since the ends of the CDR3 on it are uncertain; the CDR3 is the one TCRdb lists. The chain is built from TRBV2 and TRBJ2-2; the DNA was not used to check the table's D call, TRBD1. The CDR3 has 20 residues if both end residues are counted. CDR1 SNHLY and CDR2 FYNNEI come from the germline V gene. This CDR3 is CASSVVKEPYFGPGTGELFF.

This clonotype was seen more than once but under ten times. V usage is TRBV28 and J usage is TRBJ1-2; D perhaps matches TRBD1 (6 bases). V lost 7 bases to trimming and J lost 5 bases, with 20 bases between them. From germline, CDR1 is MDHEN and CDR2 SYDVKM. This CDR3 is built from 15 residues. Written as DNA, the CDR3 is TGTGCCAGCACCCCCATCAGGGGCAGGGGTTATGGCTACACCTTC. Translating it yields CASTPIRGRGYGYTF.

This clonotype was seen ten or more times. The CDR3 bases are TGTGCCAGCAGTTCCGGGACTAGCGGGAGGTCTGACGAGCAGTACTTC. Translation gives CASSSGTSGRSDEQYF. This sequence joins TRBV2 and TRBJ2-7, with 15 bases aligning to TRBD2. The V gene's germline CDR1 is SNHLY and CDR2 FYNNEI. CDR3 length: 16 residues. Trimming at V came to 5 bases and at J to 5 bases, leaving 7 bases not matched to a gene.

In its sample, this clonotype was seen many times. V usage is TRBV20-1 and J usage is TRBJ1-6, with no clear D. Trimming removed 0 bases from V and 4 bases from J, with 7 bases in between. This CDR3 region has 14 residues. The germline gives CDR1 DFQATT, CDR2 SNEGSKA (reference sequence). CDR3 loop: CSARDLGYNSPLHF. In nucleotides, the CDR3 is TGCAGTGCTAGAGATTTGGGGTATAATTCACCCCTCCACTTT.

Ten or more counts support this clonotype. The V gene is TRBV4-1, the J gene TRBJ1-1; D gene unclear. The CDR3 sequence is 13 residues long. CDR1 is MGHRA, CDR2 YSYEKL, per germline. Trimming left V 4 bases short and J 3 bases short, with 9 bases between. The chain's CDR3 is CASSPNRHTEAFF. CDR3 in DNA: TGCGCCAGCAGCCCTAACAGACACACTGAAGCTTTCTTT.

This clonotype has only a few counts. This sequence joins TRBV9 and TRBJ1-5; D not certain. This CDR3 comprises 13 residues. Trimming shortened V by 4 bases and J by 9 bases, and 14 bases separated the two germline ends. From germline, CDR1 is SGDLS and CDR2 YYNGEE. The CDR3 DNA is TGTGCCAGCAGCCCCGGGTTGGCGGGGCCCCAGCATTTT. It yields the protein CASSPGLAGPQHF.

This clonotype appeared many times. This rearrangement joins TRBV12-3 or TRBV12-4 to TRBJ2-3; no reliable D call. This CDR3 spans 14 amino acids. V lost 5 bases to trimming and J lost 2 bases, with 11 bases between them. The CDR3 region is CASSVEDLTDTQYF. In DNA, the CDR3 is TGTGCCAGCAGTGTTGAGGATCTCACAGATACGCAGTATTTT.

This clonotype was recorded a few times. This rearrangement joins TRBV19 to TRBJ2-1; D may correspond to TRBD1 or TRBD2 (6 bases each). Trimming shortened V by 5 bases and J by 4 bases, and 12 bases separated the two germline ends. Germline CDR1 reads LNHDA; CDR2 reads SQIVND (reference sequence). CDR3 length equals 14 residues. The CDR3 DNA is TGTGCCAGTAGTTCCGGGGGCGAGTACAATGAGCAGTTCTTC. It yields the protein CASSSGGEYNEQFF.

This sequence joins TRBV12-3 or TRBV12-4 and TRBJ1-5, with D tentatively TRBD1 (5 bases). The ends were cut back, 5 bases at V and 4 bases at J, with 9 bases in the middle. CDR3 size: 13 residues. CDR3 amino acids: CASSQNRNQPQHF. Written as DNA, the CDR3 is TGTGCCAGCAGTCAGAACAGGAATCAGCCCCAGCATTTT.

This clonotype was recorded many times. The chain uses TRBV20-1 and TRBJ1-1, with D possibly TRBD1 on 5 matching bases. Trimming took 0 bases from V and 4 from J, leaving 15 bases between them. CDR3 size: 15 residues. Looked up from germline, CDR1 is DFQATT and CDR2 is SNEGSKA (reference sequence). The DNA of the CDR3 is TGCAGTGCTAGAGATGTAAGGGGCAGAGGCACTGAAGCTTTCTTT. It yields the protein CSARDVRGRGTEAFF.

The V call is TRBV6-1, the J call TRBJ2-7; 10 bases align to TRBD2. Trimming removed 8 bases from V and 0 bases from J; junction bases left unmatched: 4. The CDR3 length is 14 residues. Per germline, CDR1 MNHNS and CDR2 SASEGT. CDR3 in DNA: TGTGCCAGCTGGACTAGCGGACTCTCCTACGAGCAGTACTTC. Its protein is CASWTSGLSYEQYF.

The chain employs TRBV10-2 and TRBJ1-1; D not resolved. CDR3 length: 12 amino acids. V lost 2 bases, J lost 7 bases, and 8 bases lay in between. Germline loops: CDR1 WSHSY, CDR2 SAAADI. CDR3 DNA: TGCGCCAGCAGTGAGGCGCCGGATGAAGCTTTCTTT. The encoded protein is CASSEAPDEAFF.

The J gene is TRBJ1-3, the V gene TRBV29-1; D uncertain. Germline V CDR1 and CDR2: SQVTM, ANQGSEA. There are 14 residues in the CDR3. Trimming took off 3 bases at V and 1 base at J, with 10 bases between the two ends. The CDR3 nucleotides read TGCAGCGTTGAGTTTGGGGAATCTGGAAACACCATATATTTT. This translates into CSVEFGESGNTIYF.

This clonotype was counted ten times or more. The chain employs TRBV2 and TRBJ2-1; TRBD1 agrees at 9 bases. CDR1 and CDR2 from the germline V gene are SNHLY and FYNNEI. This CDR3 has 14 residues. V lost 8 bases and J lost 6; bases outside the gene matches: 8. CDR3 nucleotides: TGTGCCAGCGGCAGGGACAGGGTGGGCAATGAGCAGTTCTTC. Amino acid sequence: CASGRDRVGNEQFF.

This clonotype appeared a few times. The gene calls are TRBV19 and TRBJ2-7, with TRBD1 matching over 7 bases. Per the germline V gene, CDR1 is LNHDA and CDR2 is SQIVND (reference sequence). The CDR3 totals 14 residues. The V segment lost 2 bases and the J segment 2 bases; nucleotides outside the gene matches: 3. CDR3 sequence (DNA): TGTGCCAGTAGTATACCCGACAGGGCCTACGAGCAGTACTTC. Translation: CASSIPDRAYEQYF.

This clonotype has just a few counts. A much larger clone differs from this one at a single base, so this may be a read error. This chain links TRBV11-2 with TRBJ2-2, with TRBD1 matching over 7 bases. The trim removed 6 bases at V and 5 bases at J, leaving 9 bases unmatched. The germline V gene encodes CDR1 SGHAT and CDR2 FQNNGV. The CDR3 loop spans 15 amino acids. CDR3 nucleotides: TGTGCCAGCAGTCCAAACAGGGGTTTGACCGGGGAGCTGTTTTTT. Amino acids: CASSPNRGLTGELFF.

This clonotype was found once. Just one base apart from a much larger clone, this may be a read error. The CDR3 carries no conserved terminal phenylalanine or tryptophan, so it likely arises from a read error. The V and J genes are TRBV2 and TRBJ2-5, with D maybe TRBD2 (6 bases). CDR1 SNHLY and CDR2 FYNNEI come from the germline V gene. CDR3 length equals 13 residues. V gave up 7 bases and J gave up 5 bases, with 14 bases separating them. CDR3 in amino acids: CASTIRGIETQYL. CDR3 nucleotide sequence: TGTGCCAGCACCATCCGGGGGATTGAGACCCAGTACCTC.

This clonotype turned up a few times. Germline is not matched at one junction end, which may reflect a read error. This sequence joins TRBV3-1 and TRBJ2-7, with D uncertain. This CDR3 region has 12 residues. Per the germline V gene, CDR1 is LGHDT and CDR2 is YNNKEL (reference sequence). The CDR3 sequence: CASSLSSFEQYF. The CDR3 DNA follows: TGTGCCAGCAGCCTTTCCTCCTTCGAGCAGTACTTC.